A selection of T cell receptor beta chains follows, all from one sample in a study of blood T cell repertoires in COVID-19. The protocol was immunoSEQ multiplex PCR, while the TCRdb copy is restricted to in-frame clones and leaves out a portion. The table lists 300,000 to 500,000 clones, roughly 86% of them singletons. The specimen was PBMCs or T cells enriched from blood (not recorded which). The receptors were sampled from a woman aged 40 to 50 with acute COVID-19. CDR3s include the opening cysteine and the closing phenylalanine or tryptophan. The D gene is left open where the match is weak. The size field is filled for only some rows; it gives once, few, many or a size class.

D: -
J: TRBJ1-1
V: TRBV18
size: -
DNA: TGTGCCAGCTCCCAGGGTGCAGCTACGCGAGCTTTCTTT
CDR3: CASSQGAATRAFF

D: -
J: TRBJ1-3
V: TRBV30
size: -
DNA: TGTGCCTGGACGTATGGGAGCTCTGGAAACACCATATATTTT
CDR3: CAWTYGSSGNTIYF

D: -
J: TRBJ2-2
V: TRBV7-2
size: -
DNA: TGTGCCAGCAGCTTAGGTGGAGGGTGGGCCGGGGAGCTGTTTTTT
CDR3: CASSLGGGWAGELFF

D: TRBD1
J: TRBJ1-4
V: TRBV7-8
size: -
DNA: TGTGCCAGCAGCAAAGGCCGACCGGGACAGCGAGTAGAAAAACTGTTTTTT
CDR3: CASSKGRPGQRVEKLFF

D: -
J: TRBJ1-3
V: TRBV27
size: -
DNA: TGTGCCAGCAGTTTATCGGCAGGCTCTGGAAACACCATATATTTT
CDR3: CASSLSAGSGNTIYF

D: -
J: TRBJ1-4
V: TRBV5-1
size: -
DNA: TGCGCCAGCAGCCAGGAGGGCTCTAATGAAAAACTGTTTTTT
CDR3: CASSQEGSNEKLFF

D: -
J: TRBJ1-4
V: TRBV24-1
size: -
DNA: TGTGCCACCAGTGAGGGGGGTGCAACTAATGAAAAACTGTTTTTT
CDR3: CATSEGGATNEKLFF

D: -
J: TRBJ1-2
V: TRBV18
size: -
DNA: TGTGCCAGCTCACCGAGCGGGGGCCTTAACTATGGCTACACCTTC
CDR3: CASSPSGGLNYGYTF

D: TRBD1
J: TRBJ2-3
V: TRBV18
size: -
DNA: TGTGCCAGCTCATCCGGGACAGGCCTCCCCGCGGAGTATTTT
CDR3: CASSSGTGLPAEYF

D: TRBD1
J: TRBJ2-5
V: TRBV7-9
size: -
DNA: TGTGCCAGCAGTCTGGGACAGGGGGTAGTAGAGACCCAGTACTTC
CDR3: CASSLGQGVVETQYF

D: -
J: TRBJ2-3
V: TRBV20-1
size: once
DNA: TGCAGTGCTAGTCGGGGGGCGCTTAGAGATACGCAGTATTTT
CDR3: CSASRGALRDTQYF

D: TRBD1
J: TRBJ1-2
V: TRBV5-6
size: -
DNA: TGTGCCAGCAGCCCCGACAGGGGGGACTATGGCTACACCTTC
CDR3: CASSPDRGDYGYTF

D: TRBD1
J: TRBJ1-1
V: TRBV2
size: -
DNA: TGTGCCAGCAAATTCGGGACAGGGCTGAGCACTGAAGCTTTCTTT
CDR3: CASKFGTGLSTEAFF

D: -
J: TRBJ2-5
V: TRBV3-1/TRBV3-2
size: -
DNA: TGTGCCAGCAGCCAAGAAGGAGTAAGCGTGACCCAGTACTTC
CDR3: CASSQEGVSVTQYF

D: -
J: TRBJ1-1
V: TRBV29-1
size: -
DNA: TGCAGCGTTGGGGATCGATCGGGGACTGAAGCTTTCTTT
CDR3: CSVGDRSGTEAFF

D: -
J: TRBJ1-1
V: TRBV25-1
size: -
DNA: TGTGCCAGCAAAAGTTTCGCCGGCGGTGAAGCTTTCTTT
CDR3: CASKSFAGGEAFF

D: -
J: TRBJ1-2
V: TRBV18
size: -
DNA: TGTGCCAGCTCACTCGCAGGAAACTATGGCTACACCTTC
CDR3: CASSLAGNYGYTF

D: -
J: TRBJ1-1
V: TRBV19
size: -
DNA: TGTGCCAGTAGTAGCGGGGGTTTTGAAGCTTTCTTT
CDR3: CASSSGGFEAFF

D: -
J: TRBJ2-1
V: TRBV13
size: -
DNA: TGTGCCAGCAGCTTGGGAGGGGGGGCCTACAATGAGCAGTTCTTC
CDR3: CASSLGGGAYNEQFF

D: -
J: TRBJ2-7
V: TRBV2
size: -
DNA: TGTGCCAGCGGTTCCCGGGGACTCATCTACGAGCAGTACTTC
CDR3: CASGSRGLIYEQYF

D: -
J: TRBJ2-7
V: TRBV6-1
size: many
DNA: TGTGCCAGCAGTTTAGGAGGGTACTACGAGCAGTACTTC
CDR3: CASSLGGYYEQYF

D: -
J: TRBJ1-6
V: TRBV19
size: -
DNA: TGTGCCAGTAGTATGACATTCAGGCCGAATAATTCACCCCTCCACTTT
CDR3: CASSMTFRPNNSPLHF

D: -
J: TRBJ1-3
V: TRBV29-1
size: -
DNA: TGCAGCGTTGGACGGGATAGCTCTGGAAACACCATATATTTT
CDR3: CSVGRDSSGNTIYF

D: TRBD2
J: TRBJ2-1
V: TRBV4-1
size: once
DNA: TGCGCCAGCAGCCAAGGCCTAGCGGGGGCCCGTGCCCAGCTCTTC
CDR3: CASSQGLAGARAQLF

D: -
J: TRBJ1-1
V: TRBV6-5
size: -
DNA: TGTGCCAGCAGTTACCATGCAGGCCCTTTGAACACTGAAGCTTTCTTT
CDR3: CASSYHAGPLNTEAFF

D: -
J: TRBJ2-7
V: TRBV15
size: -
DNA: TGTGCCACCAGCGGACCGGCGGGGGCCGGCGAGCAGTACTTC
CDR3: CATSGPAGAGEQYF

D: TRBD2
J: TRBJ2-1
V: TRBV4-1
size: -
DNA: TGCGCCAGCAGCCAACGGAGGACTAGTCATAAAGACAATGAGCAGTTCTTC
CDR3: CASSQRRTSHKDNEQFF

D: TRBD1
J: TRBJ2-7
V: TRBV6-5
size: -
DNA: TGTGCCAGCAGTTACTCGACCCGGACAGGGGCCTCCGAGCAGTACTTC
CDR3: CASSYSTRTGASEQYF

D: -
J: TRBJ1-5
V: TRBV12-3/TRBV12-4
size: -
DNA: TGTGCCAGCAGGTTTACTTCGTGGCAGCCCCAGCATTTT
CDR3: CASRFTSWQPQHF

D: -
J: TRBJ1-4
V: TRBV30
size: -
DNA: TGTGCCTGGAGTGTTACACCGGGGGAAAAACTGTTTTTT
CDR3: CAWSVTPGEKLFF

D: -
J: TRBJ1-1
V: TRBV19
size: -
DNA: TGTGCCAGTAGAGAAGCAAACACTGAAGCTTTCTTT
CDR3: CASREANTEAFF

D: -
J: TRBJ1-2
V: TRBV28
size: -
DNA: TGTGCCAGCAGCCCGAGGGTGGGAAGGTATGGCTACACCTTC
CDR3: CASSPRVGRYGYTF